The TCR beta chain described here comes from a study of CXCR3-negative and CXCR3-positive naive CD8 T cells. Per the germline V gene, CDR1 is SEHNR and CDR2 is FQNEAQ (reference sequence). The CDR3 runs 17 residues. The TRB libraries of cDNA were built by UMI-labeled 5' RACE. TCRdb re-called the 5' RACE reads and shows each CDR3 protein once, DNA omitted. The listing contains 130,000 or so distinct CDR3 sequences. Material: naive CXCR3- CD8+ T cells from blood. Stated subset: CD45RO-CCR7+CD27+CD95- naive CD8+ T cells lacking CXCR3 (TNR3-). The chain links TRBV7-9 to TRBJ1-3. This receptor was identified in a human donor in good health. Some clones in this sample may be carry-over from other donors' samples. CDR3 amino acids: CASSHGPNGRSGNTIYF.